This TCR beta chain appears in the sequencing data of a study of cytomegalovirus exposure and HLA in healthy donors (dated by TCRdb to about 2017). General notes on the study: According to a later analysis, the approximately 130 validation repertoires were produced on the same platform as the approximately 600 repertoires of the first cohort. The study aimed to test whether cataloging public T cell receptors could reveal signatures of past pathogen exposure. In addition to the first cohort of 500 to 850 subjects, a separate validation cohort of approximately 130 different subjects was used. The study combined high-throughput TCR immunosequencing, statistical association of individual TCRs with disease status, and machine learning to predict cytomegalovirus infection status. The research as a whole found: The classifier was reported to diagnose cytomegalovirus status with high specificity and sensitivity in both the original cohort and the validation cohort. A few of the identified cytomegalovirus-associated TCR beta chains were confirmed in vitro to be specific for cytomegalovirus antigens. A later analysis had no HLA typing for the validation cohort, so co-occurrence there was scored across all 130 or so repertoires. A later analysis found that TCRs clustered in the first cohort also tended to co-occur in the 120 validation repertoires, with more than 90% of cluster scores above 0. Most TCR sequences were seen in very few donors, while some public TCRs were found in many individuals. The authors suggested that the approach could potentially be extended to other disease states and immunological phenotypes. A total of 150 to 200 TCR beta chains were listed by the study as associated with cytomegalovirus.

V is shortened by 6 bases, J by 2 bases, and the region joining them spans 11 bases. CDR3 length: 14 amino acids, cysteine to phenylalanine. The CDR3 DNA has 42 bases and is translated from base 1. According to the germline V gene, CDR1 reads MNHEY and CDR2 reads SVGAGI. A note on this clone: The antigen this receptor binds is unknown. No base quality values were provided; no much bigger clone lies one nucleotide off.

Donors formed part of the validation cohort, which comprised some 120 subjects and was distinct from the first cohort of under 800 subjects. Libraries were constructed by the immunoSEQ multiplex PCR assay. As for how the authors treated the data: To diagnose cytomegalovirus status from the catalog of TCR beta chain sequences, a statistical classification framework was built. In its TCRdb copy, this immuneACCESS table keeps in-frame sequences only and misses some clones. Where compared with another copy, unresolved V genes explain less than half of these, and the others have no known cause. V and J calls and clone size come straight from that table; D and trimming were deduced from the DNA. The sample contains 200,000 to 250,000 clones, approximately 87% of them found a single time. The top ten constitute 4.5% to 6% of the sample.

The sequence is built from TRBV6-5 and TRBJ2-1; TRBD1 might be the D gene, on 6 matching bases. The TCR originated in a woman aged 18-29 years in good health and CMV-seronegative. Sequenced: PBMCs. In nucleotides, the sequence is TGTGCCAGCAGACAGGGTCGCACCTACAATGAGCAGTTCTTC. Its product reads: CASRQGRTYNEQFF.